This TCR beta chain was captured by sequencing in a study of T cells in Graves' hyperthyroidism and ophthalmopathy. Study background: Any treatment followed the collection of peripheral blood at initial diagnosis.

This clonotype occurred many times. Its target is unknown. Study results and caveats: Ophthalmopathy and stable hyperthyroidism were told apart by a 13 V-J model. Most thyroid clonotypes that were expanded above 0.001 also turned up in blood.

The investigators amplified TCR beta CDR3 regions from RNA transcripts. The primer set for the first-round RT-PCR of the TCR CDR3 was HTBI. TCRdb fed the multiplex PCR reads into MiXCR, producing one record per CDR3 protein. The table records around 350,000 distinct CDR3 sequences, 15% to 20% of them present only once. Based on clinical symptoms, serum thyroxine and TRAb, thyroid ultrasound and orbital computed tomography, diagnoses were reached. Germline V gene lookup returns CDR1 SGHVS and CDR2 FQNEAQ. Trimming cost V 3 bases and J 3 bases, with 15 bases left between them. The CDR3 covers 16 residues.

This sequence joins TRBV7-8 and TRBJ1-5; weak D call: TRBD1 (6 bases). The receptor comes from a woman aged 18-29 years with Graves' hyperthyroidism. The sequenced sample was blood. The CDR3 is CASSLDPTGPNQPQHF. The CDR3 DNA reads as TGTGCCAGCAGCTTGGATCCGACAGGCCCCAATCAGCCCCAGCATTTT.